Shown below are 15 T cell receptor beta chains from a single sample sequenced in a study of control samples from healthy donors and cancer patients. TCRdb's copy holds only in-frame clones and misses some; the assay was immunoSEQ multiplex PCR. Of just under 100,000 clones in the sample, approximately 93% are singletons; the top ten hold 8%. The sequenced material came from blood. These receptors came from a man between 18 and 29 years old in good health.

CDR3 sequence reads: CAWSAGGPVEQFF. CDR3 sequence (DNA): TGTGCCTGGAGTGCGGGAGGGCCGGTTGAGCAGTTCTTC. This sequence joins TRBV30 and TRBJ2-1; 8 nucleotides match TRBD2. CDR1 is GTSNPN, CDR2 SVGIG, per germline (reference sequence). The CDR3 is 13 amino acids. V shed 1 base and J 9 bases; nucleotides not matched to a gene: 5.

The chain links TRBV6-2 or TRBV6-3 to TRBJ1-5; D not certain. Trimming removed 2 bases from V and 5 bases from J, with 13 bases in between. The CDR3 is 15 amino acids. Germline V gene lookup returns CDR1 MNHEY and CDR2 SVGEGT. CDR3 nucleotides: TGTGCCAGCAGTTACGGACTTCGAGTCGATCAGCCCCAGCATTTT. Translating gives CASSYGLRVDQPQHF.

This clone was picked up one time. The rearrangement joins TRBV15 to TRBJ1-5; D perhaps matches TRBD1 (5 bases). In germline, CDR1 is LNHNV, CDR2 YYDKDF (reference sequence). This CDR3 region has 15 residues. The V end was cut by 4 bases, the J end by 1 base, with 11 bases between. CDR3 nucleotide sequence: TGTGCCACCAGCATTACCGGGGGAAGCAATCAGCCCCAGCATTTT. It encodes CATSITGGSNQPQHF.

The V and J genes are TRBV3-1 (or the pseudogene TRBV3-2) and TRBJ2-1, with 9 bases fitting TRBD2. The CDR3 has 18 amino acids. The trim removed 0 bases at V and 7 bases at J, leaving 13 bases unmatched. Germline V gene sequence: CDR1 LGHDT, CDR2 YNNKEL (reference sequence). For the CDR3, the DNA is TGTGCCAGCAGCCAAGATCTCAGTCCCAGCGGGGGGAGTAATGAGCAGTTCTTC. It specifies CASSQDLSPSGGSNEQFF.

V is TRBV29-1 and J is TRBJ2-7; tentatively, D is TRBD2 (5 bases). With 7 bases removed from V and 6 bases from J, the gap between germline ends came to 19 bases. In germline, CDR1 is SQVTM, CDR2 ANQGSEA. This CDR3 has 13 residues. CDR3 protein: CSAGKGEVGEQYF. For the CDR3, the DNA is TGCAGCGCGGGGAAGGGTGAAGTGGGCGAGCAGTACTTC.

The chain is built from TRBV4-1 and TRBJ2-1; no firm D call. Trimming took 1 base from V and 6 from J, leaving 7 bases between them. Germline assignment: CDR1 MGHRA and CDR2 YSYEKL. This CDR3 is built from 13 residues. As DNA, the CDR3 is TGCGCCAGCAGCCAAGGGATAGGCAATGAGCAGTTCTTC. As protein: CASSQGIGNEQFF.

The rearrangement joins TRBV4-2 to TRBJ1-1, with 10 bases aligning to TRBD1. Trimming took 8 bases from V and 2 from J; bases not matched to a gene: 2. Germline values: CDR1 LGHNA, CDR2 YNFKEQ. The CDR3 extends over 13 amino acids. The DNA for the CDR3 is TGTGCCAGCTGGGACAGGGGTAACACTGAAGCTTTCTTT. Its translation: CASWDRGNTEAFF.

V and J are TRBV13 and TRBJ1-2, with unresolved D. Germline assignment: CDR1 PRHDT and CDR2 FYEKMQ (reference sequence). The CDR3 runs 14 residues. V lost 0 bases and J lost 0, with 5 bases in between. The CDR3 region has the DNA TGTGCCAGCAGCTTAGGAAAGTCTAACTATGGCTACACCTTC. Amino acid sequence: CASSLGKSNYGYTF.

This chain uses TRBV27 with TRBJ1-4, with 7 bases lining up with TRBD1. There are 14 residues in the CDR3. Germline-derived CDR1 and CDR2 are MNHEY and SMNVEV (reference sequence). The V and J ends lost 8 bases and 7 bases, in that order; junction bases with no gene match: 10. CDR3 sequence reads: CASARQGRGEKLFF. The CDR3, as DNA: TGTGCCAGCGCAAGACAGGGAAGGGGTGAAAAACTGTTTTTT. Full variable domain (missing parts from reference TRBV27 and TRBJ1-4): EAQVTQNPRYLITVTGKKLTVTCSQNMNHEYMSWYRQDPGLGLRQIYYSMNVEVTDKGDVPEGYKVSRKEKRNFPLILESPSPNQTSLYFCASARQGRGEKLFFGSGTQLSVL.

V gene TRBV1 combines with J gene TRBJ2-4; the DNA was not compared with TRBD1, the D call given in the table. TRBV1 is an annotated pseudogene. This CDR3 spans 14 amino acids. CDR3 in amino acids: CTSSLETDQNIQYF. The CDR3 nucleotides are TGCACCAGCAGCCTCGAGACAGACCAAAACATTCAGTACTTC.

This chain uses TRBV2 with TRBJ1-1, with D hard to call. Germline assignment: CDR1 SNHLY and CDR2 FYNNEI. The CDR3 is 12 residues long. The ends were cut back, 4 bases at V and 2 bases at J, with 5 bases in the middle. CDR3 region: CASSASNTEAFF. The CDR3 region has the DNA TGTGCCAGCAGTGCCAGTAACACTGAAGCTTTCTTT.

The rearrangement joins TRBV25-1 to TRBJ1-1, with D possibly being TRBD1 (5 bases). Trimming left V 5 bases short and J 5 bases short, with 15 bases between. The CDR3 is 14 residues long. CDR1 MGHDK and CDR2 SYGVNS come from the germline V gene. As DNA, the CDR3 is TGTGCCAGCAGTAGTCAGCAGGGAGAAACTGAAGCTTTCTTT. Translated: CASSSQQGETEAFF.

The chain couples TRBV5-1 to TRBJ2-2, with 9 bases matching TRBD1. The CDR3 spans 16 residues. The V segment lost 1 base and the J segment 1 base; nucleotides outside the gene matches: 2. Germline lookup yields CDR1 SGHRS and CDR2 YFSETQ. DNA of the CDR3: TGCGCCAGCAGCTTGATGGACAGGGGGAACACCGGGGAGCTGTTTTTT. It is translated as CASSLMDRGNTGELFF.

The V gene is TRBV7-2, the J gene TRBJ2-2; 8 nucleotides align to TRBD1. The V and J ends lost 5 bases and 6 bases, in that order; junction bases with no gene match: 8. CDR3 length equals 15 residues. Germline-derived CDR1 and CDR2 are SGHTA and FQGNSA. In DNA, the CDR3 is TGTGCCAGCAGCCTATGGACAGGGCCCTCCGGGGAGCTGTTTTTT. Protein sequence: CASSLWTGPSGELFF.

The chain is built from TRBV6-2 or TRBV6-3 and TRBJ2-6; tentatively, D is TRBD1 (6 bases). There are 19 residues in the CDR3. Germline CDR1 MNHEY, CDR2 SVGEGT. The germline V and J ends were trimmed by 2 bases and 0 bases, with 17 bases remaining between them. The CDR3: CASSYDLGASISGANVLTF. The CDR3 bases are TGTGCCAGCAGTTACGACCTGGGGGCCTCTATCTCTGGGGCCAACGTCCTGACTTTC.